These 14 T cell receptor beta chains share one sample of origin, sequenced in a study of OX40 agonist ivuxolimab in advanced cancers. Repertoires were generated with immunoSEQ multiplex PCR, while TCRdb's copy carries only in-frame clones and drops some. In the table there are 30,000 to 45,000 clones, 88% of which are singletons. Sample: CD4+ or CD8+ T cells sorted from blood, taken in a trial of the OX40 agonist ivuxolimab. The source is an adult with an advanced solid tumor such as melanoma, head and neck, liver or kidney cancer.

V and J are TRBV7-8 and TRBJ2-7, with 7 bases that match TRBD2. The CDR3 consists of 16 residues. Unmatched junction bases numbered 17, after V lost 7 bases and J lost 5 bases. The germline V gene encodes CDR1 SGHVS and CDR2 FQNEAQ. In nucleotides, the CDR3 is TGTGCCAGCACCCCGATAGGGCGCGGGAGTATCAACGAGCAGTACTTC. As protein: CASTPIGRGSINEQYF.

The V call is TRBV29-1, the J call TRBJ2-3, with no clear D. V lost 6 bases and J 0 bases, leaving 13 bases between the germline ends. Germline loops: CDR1 SQVTM, CDR2 ANQGSEA. CDR3 length equals 14 residues. The CDR3 here is CSVDAQSSTDTQYF. In nucleotides, the CDR3 is TGCAGCGTCGACGCCCAGTCTAGCACAGATACGCAGTATTTT.

The chain recombines TRBV5-4 with TRBJ2-1; 7 bases are a match to TRBD2. The CDR3 is 13 residues long. Germline V CDR1 and CDR2: SGHNT, YYREEE (reference sequence). The ends lost 6 bases at V and 7 bases at J; junction bases unmatched: 7. The CDR3 loop reads CASTFPSGNEQFF. The CDR3 bases are TGTGCCAGCACCTTCCCTAGCGGTAATGAGCAGTTCTTC.

The V and J genes are TRBV4-2 and TRBJ1-4, with D possibly matching TRBD1 (5 bases). The V end lost 4 bases, the J end lost 4 bases, and 19 bases lay between the germline ends. The germline V gene has CDR1 LGHNA and CDR2 YNFKEQ. The CDR3 sequence is 17 residues long. As DNA, the CDR3 is TGTGCCAGCAGCCCCCCGGGGAGTTTAAGGGGTAATGAAAAACTGTTTTTT. Its translation is CASSPPGSLRGNEKLFF.

The chain is built from TRBV29-1 and TRBJ2-5; 8 nucleotides line up with TRBD1. This CDR3 has 14 amino acids. Germline CDR1 and CDR2: SQVTM and ANQGSEA. The V and J ends lost 2 bases and 11 bases, in that order; junction bases with no gene match: 13. The CDR3 DNA reads as TGCAGCGTTGAATGGGGGGACAGGCCGGGTGAGCAGTACTTC. The encoded protein is CSVEWGDRPGEQYF. The complete variable domain, with remaining parts taken from reference TRBV29-1 and TRBJ2-5, reads SAVISQKPSRDICQRGTSLTIQCQVDSQVTMMFWYRQQPGQSLTLIATANQGSEATYESGFVIDKFPISRPNLTFSTLTVSNMSPEDSSIYLCSVEWGDRPGEQYFGPGTRLLVL.

The chain joins TRBV5-1 to TRBJ2-3; TRBD2 aligns across 7 bases. Germline CDR1 is SGHRS and CDR2 is YFSETQ. The CDR3 totals 15 residues. J gave up 4 bases and V 1 base, and 6 bases lay outside the gene matches. The CDR3 loop reads CASSLTPSGPDTQYF. Here the CDR3 DNA reads TGCGCCAGCAGCTTGACCCCTAGCGGTCCAGATACGCAGTATTTT.

This sequence joins TRBV27 and TRBJ1-2; D is uncertain. In germline, CDR1 is MNHEY, CDR2 SMNVEV (reference sequence). CDR3 length: 14 residues. Trimming removed 5 bases from V and 4 bases from J, with 14 bases in between. The CDR3 DNA reads TGTGCCAGCAGTCCCCTCGCGGACCGCTATGGCTACACCTTC. Protein product: CASSPLADRYGYTF.

This rearrangement joins TRBV27 to TRBJ2-1; D unclear. In germline, CDR1 is MNHEY, CDR2 SMNVEV (reference sequence). The CDR3 contains 14 residues. Trimming removed 1 base from V and 6 bases from J, with 10 bases in between. CDR3 sequence: CASSLYGQINEQFF. CDR3 nucleotides: TGTGCCAGCAGTTTATACGGCCAAATCAATGAGCAGTTCTTC.

The chain carries TRBV11-2 and TRBJ1-1; D gene unclear. The CDR3 covers 13 residues. V was cut by 5 bases and J by 3 bases, with 10 bases left in between. Germline V gene lookup returns CDR1 SGHAT and CDR2 FQNNGV. This CDR3 reads CASSPEFYTEAFF. The DNA for the CDR3 is TGTGCCAGCAGCCCTGAGTTCTACACTGAAGCTTTCTTT.

The chain couples TRBV4-1 to TRBJ2-1, with D unclear. This CDR3 has 14 amino acids. Germline CDR1 MGHRA, CDR2 YSYEKL. V was cut by 0 bases and J by 8 bases, with 11 bases left in between. Here the CDR3 reads CASSQDRSWDEQFF. CDR3 DNA: TGCGCCAGCAGCCAAGATCGCTCCTGGGATGAGCAGTTCTTC.

The V and J genes are TRBV7-7 and TRBJ1-2; D perhaps matches TRBD1 (5 bases). The germline gives CDR1 SSHAT, CDR2 FNYEAQ (reference sequence). V was cut by 0 bases and J by 6 bases, with 8 bases left in between. The CDR3 contains 13 residues. CDR3 protein: CASSLAAGNGYTF. CDR3 nucleotide sequence: TGTGCCAGCAGCTTAGCGGCAGGGAATGGCTACACCTTC. Full variable domain (outside the CDR3, taken from reference TRBV7-7 and TRBJ1-2): GAGVSQSPRYKVTKRGQDVTLRCDPISSHATLYWYQQALGQGPEFLTYFNYEAQPDKSGLPSDRFSAERPEGSISTLTIQRTEQRDSAMYRCASSLAAGNGYTFGSGTRLTVV.

The genes are TRBV9 and TRBJ2-7; perhaps TRBD2 as D (6 bases). V was pared by 0 bases and J by 11 bases, with 15 bases between. The CDR3 length is 13 residues. Germline values: CDR1 SGDLS, CDR2 YYNGEE. The CDR3, as DNA: TGTGCCAGCAGCGTAGGGGACGGGAGACCCGAGTACTTC. This sequence encodes CASSVGDGRPEYF.

The rearrangement joins TRBV10-3 to TRBJ2-7; perhaps TRBD2 as D (5 bases). Germline CDR1 is ENHRY and CDR2 is SYGVKD. V shed 3 bases and J shed 0 bases, with 12 bases lying between them. The CDR3 has 15 amino acids. The CDR3: CAISDLAMSSYEQYF. The CDR3 coding sequence is TGTGCCATCAGTGATTTAGCGATGAGCTCCTACGAGCAGTACTTC.

The rearrangement uses TRBV7-9 and TRBJ2-1; D uncertain. Trimming stripped 7 bases from V and 3 bases from J, with 16 bases between. The CDR3 has 15 amino acids. Germline V CDR1 and CDR2: SEHNR, FQNEAQ (reference sequence). CDR3 in DNA: TGTGCCAGCAACGCCGGGCCCGAGTTCTACAATGAGCAGTTCTTC. It specifies CASNAGPEFYNEQFF.